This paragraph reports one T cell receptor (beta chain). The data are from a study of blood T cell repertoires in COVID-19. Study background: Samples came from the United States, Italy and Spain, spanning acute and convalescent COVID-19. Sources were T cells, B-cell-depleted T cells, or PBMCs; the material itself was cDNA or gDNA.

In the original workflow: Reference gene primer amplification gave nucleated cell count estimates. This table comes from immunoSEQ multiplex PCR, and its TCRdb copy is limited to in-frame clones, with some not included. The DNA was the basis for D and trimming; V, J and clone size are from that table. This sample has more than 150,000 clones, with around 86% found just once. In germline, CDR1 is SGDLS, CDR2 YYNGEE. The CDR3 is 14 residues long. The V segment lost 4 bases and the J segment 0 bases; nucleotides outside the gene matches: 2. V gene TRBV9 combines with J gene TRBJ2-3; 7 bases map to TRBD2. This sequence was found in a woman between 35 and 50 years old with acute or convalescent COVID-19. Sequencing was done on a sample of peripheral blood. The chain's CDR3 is CASSISGSTDTQYF. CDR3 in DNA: TGTGCCAGCAGCATTAGCGGGAGCACAGATACGCAGTATTTT.